These T cell receptor beta chains were read from a single sample in a study of T cell repertoires in cytomegalovirus infection. Using its own MiXCR run on the reads, TCRdb lists one record per CDR3 protein. The repertoire holds about 680,000 distinct CDR3 sequences, with less than 25% as singletons. Sequencing was carried out using CD8+ T cells from PBMCs. The receptors were gathered from a human donor in good health (CMV status not recorded). Some clones in this sample may be carry-over from other donors' samples. CDR3s include the opening cysteine and the closing phenylalanine or tryptophan. The order of the fields is J gene, V gene, clone size, D gene, CDR3 DNA, CDR3 protein. The D gene is left open where the match is weak. The size of a clone is reported for some rows only, either as once, few or many, or as a class for expanded clones.

J gene: TRBJ2-7
V gene: TRBV6-2/TRBV6-3
clone size: .
D gene: TRBD2
CDR3 DNA: TGTGCCAGCAGTTACTCGGCCGGGGGGAGCGAGCAGTACTTC
CDR3 protein: CASSYSAGGSEQYF

J gene: TRBJ2-1
V gene: TRBV4-1
clone size: .
D gene: TRBD1
CDR3 DNA: TGCGCCAGCAGCCCGCCGGGACAGGGGGCCCATGAGCAGTTCTTC
CDR3 protein: CASSPPGQGAHEQFF

J gene: TRBJ2-1
V gene: TRBV19
clone size: .
D gene: .
CDR3 DNA: TGTGCCAGTACCCTGGGTCGTTTTGGTGAGCAGTTCTTC
CDR3 protein: CASTLGRFGEQFF

J gene: TRBJ2-7
V gene: TRBV7-6
clone size: many
D gene: .
CDR3 DNA: TGTGCCAGCAGCTACCCTCCATCAGGGACCTACGAGCAGTACTTC
CDR3 protein: CASSYPPSGTYEQYF

J gene: TRBJ1-5
V gene: TRBV2
clone size: few
D gene: .
CDR3 DNA: TGTGCCAGCAGTGAAGGGATGACGGATAGCAATCAGCCCCAGCATTTT
CDR3 protein: CASSEGMTDSNQPQHF

J gene: TRBJ1-2
V gene: TRBV12-3/TRBV12-4
clone size: .
D gene: .
CDR3 DNA: TGTGCCAGCAGTCTTACAGGGTTTGCACACTATGGCTACACCTTC
CDR3 protein: CASSLTGFAHYGYTF

J gene: TRBJ1-5
V gene: TRBV11-3
clone size: many
D gene: .
CDR3 DNA: TGTGCCAGCAGCTTAGATCGATGGACCGTAACAGGGAGCAATCAGCCCCAGCATTTT
CDR3 protein: CASSLDRWTVTGSNQPQHF

J gene: TRBJ2-1
V gene: TRBV29-1
clone size: .
D gene: TRBD1
CDR3 DNA: TGCAGCGTTGAGGAGACAGGGGATGAGCAGTTCTTC
CDR3 protein: CSVEETGDEQFF

J gene: TRBJ2-6
V gene: TRBV29-1
clone size: .
D gene: TRBD1
CDR3 DNA: TGCAGCGTTGAAGATCGGGACAGGGGTAAACAGAGAAGCTCTGGGACCAACGTCCTGACTTTC
CDR3 protein: CSVEDRDRGKQRSSGTNVLTF

J gene: TRBJ2-1
V gene: TRBV14
clone size: few
D gene: TRBD2
CDR3 DNA: TGTGCCAGCAGCCATAACGGGGGGGCCTACAATGAGCAGTTCTTC
CDR3 protein: CASSHNGGAYNEQFF

J gene: TRBJ1-6
V gene: TRBV19
clone size: .
D gene: .
CDR3 DNA: TGTGCCAGTAGTATATCAGACAGCTATAATTCACCCCTCCACTTT
CDR3 protein: CASSISDSYNSPLHF

J gene: TRBJ1-1
V gene: TRBV27
clone size: .
D gene: .
CDR3 DNA: TGTGCCAGCAGCCGGGGGGTGGGGGTGAACACTGAAGCTTTCTTT
CDR3 protein: CASSRGVGVNTEAFF

J gene: TRBJ2-1
V gene: TRBV6-5
clone size: many
D gene: .
CDR3 DNA: TGTGCCAGCAGTTACTCGAAGGGTCCCTATGAGCAGTTCTTC
CDR3 protein: CASSYSKGPYEQFF

J gene: TRBJ2-1
V gene: TRBV24-1
clone size: few
D gene: .
CDR3 DNA: TGTGCCACCAGTGAAGGGCAATGGGGCTCCTACAATGAGCAGTTCTTC
CDR3 protein: CATSEGQWGSYNEQFF

J gene: TRBJ1-1
V gene: TRBV7-6
clone size: .
D gene: .
CDR3 DNA: TGTGCCAGCAGCTTTACCGGGGACATGAACACTGAAGCTTTCTTT
CDR3 protein: CASSFTGDMNTEAFF

J gene: TRBJ2-7
V gene: TRBV14
clone size: few
D gene: .
CDR3 DNA: TGTGCCAGCAGCCAGAGGCAGGCTAGCTCCTACGAGCAGTACTTC
CDR3 protein: CASSQRQASSYEQYF

J gene: TRBJ2-7
V gene: TRBV7-6
clone size: few
D gene: TRBD2
CDR3 DNA: TGTGCCAGCAGCTCATCCGGGGGGGGGGACGAGCAGTACTTC
CDR3 protein: CASSSSGGGDEQYF

J gene: TRBJ2-4
V gene: TRBV6-1
clone size: .
D gene: TRBD1
CDR3 DNA: TGTGCCAGCAGGGGGGACAGGGGGATTCTCGGGGAAAACATTCAGTACTTC
CDR3 protein: CASRGDRGILGENIQYF

J gene: TRBJ2-5
V gene: TRBV12-3/TRBV12-4
clone size: many
D gene: .
CDR3 DNA: TGTGCCAGCAGTTTAACAATCCAAGAGACCCAGTACTTC
CDR3 protein: CASSLTIQETQYF

J gene: TRBJ2-7
V gene: TRBV7-9
clone size: .
D gene: TRBD1
CDR3 DNA: TGTGCCAGCAGCCAACAGGGGGCGCGGTACGAGCAGTACTTC
CDR3 protein: CASSQQGARYEQYF

J gene: TRBJ2-2
V gene: TRBV28
clone size: few
D gene: .
CDR3 DNA: TGTGCCAGCAGGGACCCAGGGACCGGGGAGCTGTTTTTT
CDR3 protein: CASRDPGTGELFF

J gene: TRBJ2-3
V gene: TRBV7-9
clone size: .
D gene: TRBD1
CDR3 DNA: TGTGCCAGCAGCTTAGAGGGGGCCGAAGATACGCAGTATTTT
CDR3 protein: CASSLEGAEDTQYF

J gene: TRBJ2-1
V gene: TRBV19
clone size: few
D gene: TRBD1
CDR3 DNA: TGTGCCAGTAGCGATGACAGGGGCTACAATGAGCAGTTCTTC
CDR3 protein: CASSDDRGYNEQFF

J gene: TRBJ1-1
V gene: TRBV12-3/TRBV12-4
clone size: many
D gene: .
CDR3 DNA: TGTGCCAGCGGGTTCGACAGGAACACTGAAGCTTTCTTT
CDR3 protein: CASGFDRNTEAFF

J gene: TRBJ2-7
V gene: TRBV19
clone size: .
D gene: .
CDR3 DNA: TGTGCCAGTAGTATAGTCTACAGGGAGGAAGAGCAGTACTTC
CDR3 protein: CASSIVYREEEQYF

J gene: TRBJ2-1
V gene: TRBV7-8
clone size: many
D gene: TRBD2
CDR3 DNA: TGTGCCAGCAGCTTAGAATTTGAGGGGAGGGTCAATGAGCAGTTCTTC
CDR3 protein: CASSLEFEGRVNEQFF

J gene: TRBJ1-1
V gene: TRBV20-1
clone size: .
D gene: TRBD1
CDR3 DNA: TGCAGTGCTAGAGATCTTAACAGGGGGCGACCTGAAGCTTTCTTT
CDR3 protein: CSARDLNRGRPEAFF